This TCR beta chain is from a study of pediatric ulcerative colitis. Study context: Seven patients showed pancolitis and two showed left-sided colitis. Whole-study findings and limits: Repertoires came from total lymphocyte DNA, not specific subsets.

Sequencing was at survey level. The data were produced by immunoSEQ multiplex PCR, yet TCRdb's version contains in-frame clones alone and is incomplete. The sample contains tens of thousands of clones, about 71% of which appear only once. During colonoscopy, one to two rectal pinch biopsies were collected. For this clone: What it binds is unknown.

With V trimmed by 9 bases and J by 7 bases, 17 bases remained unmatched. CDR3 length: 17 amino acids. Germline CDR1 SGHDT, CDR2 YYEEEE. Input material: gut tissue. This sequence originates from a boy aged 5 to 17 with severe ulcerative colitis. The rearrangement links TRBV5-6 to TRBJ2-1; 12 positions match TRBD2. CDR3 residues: CATLLWGVTSGGNEQFF. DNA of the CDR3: TGTGCCACCCTGCTGTGGGGCGTGACTAGCGGGGGTAATGAGCAGTTCTTC. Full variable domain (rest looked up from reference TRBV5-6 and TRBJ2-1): DAGVTQSPTHLIKTRGQQVTLRCSPKSGHDTVSWYQQALGQGPQFIFQYYEEEERQRGNFPDRFSGHQFPNYSSELNVNALLLGDSALYLCATLLWGVTSGGNEQFFGPGTRLTVL.